The source of this TCR beta chain is a study of blood T cells in healthy people across ages (dated by TCRdb to the mid-2010s). For context, the study as a whole: In model experiments, template switching captured roughly one uniquely barcoded TCR beta cDNA molecule for every two T cells. Using deep sequencing normalized with unique cDNA molecular identifiers, the study measured how TCR beta repertoire diversity changes with age. Donors were grouped into four age groups: young (average roughly 17 years), middle-aged (roughly 40), aged (around 56) and long-lived (around 80). To avoid experimental bias, donors of different ages were randomly spread across the sequencing lanes. Using the same blood draw, the study looked at two additional independent replicas of 1 million unique cDNA reads for two donors, one aged 18 to 29 and the other aged 80 or older. Overall study outcomes, separate from this receptor: Compared with the aged group, the long-lived group had more naive CD4+ T cells, fewer expanded clones and increased TCR diversity, suggesting age selection. Total diversity estimates from one million sequenced T cells were considered lower bounds and underestimates. As age increased, observed TCR beta diversity per million T cells dropped in a roughly linear way, and a significant reduction was already evident by age roughly 36. Because the CMV infection status of the donors was unknown, age-related changes in expanded clonotypes may potentially have been confounded. Observed TCR beta diversity correlated strongly with the percentage of naive T cells measured by flow cytometry. Bulk unsorted PBMC profiling prevented conclusive comparison of naive and antigen-experienced compartments.

Library preparation was by 5' RACE. These reads were obtained on an Illumina HiSeq 2500. A second about 6 to 11 cycle PCR used a sample-barcoded 5' primer and a J-beta primer mix. A unique molecular identifier was introduced onto each TCR beta cDNA molecule by a template-switch 5' adaptor carrying 12 random nucleotides. Each sample yielded at least 2.5 million CDR3-containing paired-end reads. All of the RNA was converted into first-strand cDNA using the Mint cDNA synthesis kit, with a TRBC-specific oligonucleotide serving as the primer. Following uracil-DNA glycosylase treatment, a first 18-cycle PCR with universal primers M1SS and BC2_uni_R was performed on all cDNA. The authors processed their data as follows. Normalization of each sample was performed by random selection of 1 million high-quality reads, each carrying a distinct molecular identifier. Instead of being binned into consensus sequences, reads with shared molecular identifiers were discarded. CDR3 identification, clonotype clustering and error correction used MiTCR with a Q25 quality threshold and the strictest error-elimination algorithm. Lower-bound total TCR beta diversity was estimated with a nonparametric unseen species model using Euler transformation. TCRdb redid the processing of the public reads, applying fastp at Q25 and MiXCR, and retained in-frame beta chains. Rows with a matching CDR3 protein are joined into one entry that keeps the most common DNA and genes. The V and J calls reflect TCRdb's pipeline rather than the authors' work. In this sample the table shows 870,000 or so distinct CDR3 sequences, 29% of which occur a single time. 15% to 20% of the sample belongs to the ten largest clones.

This clonotype was counted ten times or more. This receptor's antigen is unknown. No much larger clone is present one base from it, and per-base qualities are unavailable. The donors were some 39 Caucasian individuals from Russia, aged 6 to 90 years, who were systemically healthy. Approximately 9.3 milliliters of peripheral blood were collected from each donor into EDTA-treated Vacutainer tubes. Ficoll-Paque density-gradient centrifugation was used to isolate PBMCs, with at least 7 million obtained per sample. Total RNA, at least 5 micrograms per sample, was extracted from PBMCs with Trizol reagent. For every donor, flow cytometry on a PBMC aliquot measured the percentage of naive CD45RAhigh/CD27high T cells. V is reduced by 5 bases and J by 0 bases, leaving a spacing of 17 bases between them. The CDR3 runs 16 amino acids, cysteine and phenylalanine included. Only CDR3 DNA is held: 48 bases, read in frame from base 1. Based on the germline V gene (reference sequence), the CDR1 and CDR2 sequences are DFQATT and SNEGSKA.

The TCR comes from a woman of 80 years or more in good health. The V and J segments used are TRBV20-1 and TRBJ1-5, and the D gene may be TRBD1, 5 bases matching. Sequencing was done on a sample of blood. The CDR3 amino acid sequence is: CSASSLTAYSNQPQHF. The nucleotides read TGCAGTGCTTCCTCCCTGACAGCTTATAGCAATCAGCCCCAGCATTTT.